This T cell receptor beta chain originates from a study of shared clonotypes between healthy human individuals. Measured with immunoSEQ multiplex PCR; TCRdb has only the in-frame clones, and not every one. The table has about 1 million clones, approximately 80% seen once. As regards this clone: The target antigen is unknown.

J was trimmed by 6 bases and V by 7 bases; bases with no gene match: 3. Germline values: CDR1 SQVTM, CDR2 ANQGSEA. This CDR3 is 11 amino acids long. Study outcomes and limitations: Donor clonotype sharing was expected to depend on sequencing depth. Naive CD4 clonotype sharing across a handful of donors was approximately 5.2%. Memory subsets generally showed smaller estimated richness than naive subsets did. Collection of samples was limited to blood; tissue repertoires likely differ.

The chain employs TRBV29-1 and TRBJ2-4; TRBD1 aligns across 7 bases. The clonotype originates from a man aged 18 to 30 in good health. Some clones in this sample may be carry-over from other donors' samples. Source material: memory CD4+ T cells from PBMCs. As to subset: CD45RA-negative fraction. The chain's CDR3 is CSARDRNIQYF. The CDR3 nucleotides are TGCAGCGCCCGGGACAGAAACATTCAGTACTTC.